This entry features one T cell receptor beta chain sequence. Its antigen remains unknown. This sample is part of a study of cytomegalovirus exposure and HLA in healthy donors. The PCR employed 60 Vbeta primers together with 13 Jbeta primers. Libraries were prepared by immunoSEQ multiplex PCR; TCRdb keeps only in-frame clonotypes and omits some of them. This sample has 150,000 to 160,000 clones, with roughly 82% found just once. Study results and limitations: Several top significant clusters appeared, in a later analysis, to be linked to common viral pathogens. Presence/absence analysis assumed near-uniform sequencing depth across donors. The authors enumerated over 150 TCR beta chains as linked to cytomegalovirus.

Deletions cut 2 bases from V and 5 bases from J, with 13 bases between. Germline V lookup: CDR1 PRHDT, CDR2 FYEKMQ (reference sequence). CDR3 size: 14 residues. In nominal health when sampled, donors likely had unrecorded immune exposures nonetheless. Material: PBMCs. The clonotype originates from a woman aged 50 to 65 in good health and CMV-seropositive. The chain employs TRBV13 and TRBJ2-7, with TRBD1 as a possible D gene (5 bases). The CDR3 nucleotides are TGTGCCAGCAGCTTATCAGAAGGGGTTAACGAGCAGTACTTC. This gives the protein CASSLSEGVNEQYF.